This T cell receptor beta chain appears in the sequencing data of a study of T cells in Graves' hyperthyroidism and ophthalmopathy. The table lists this clonotype with many counts. The antigen is not known. TCR beta CDR3 region amplification was performed from RNA transcripts. Using the HTBI primer set, a first-round RT-PCR was run on the TCR CDR3. TCRdb re-derived calls from the multiplex PCR reads in MiXCR, one entry per CDR3 protein. The table shows about 290,000 distinct CDR3 sequences, with 10% to 15% occurring only once. Study-wide results and limits: Ophthalmopathy stood apart from stable hyperthyroidism in a 13 V-J model. Appearing also in blood were most of the thyroid clonotypes expanded above 0.001.

Predating any ophthalmopathy symptoms, the blood sample was taken at first hyperthyroidism diagnosis. V was clipped by 2 bases and J by 6 bases, with 5 bases between them. This CDR3 has 11 amino acids. CDR1 and CDR2 (germline): MNHNS, SASEGT. The receptor comes from a woman between 25 and 40 years old with Graves' hyperthyroidism that later progressed to Graves' ophthalmopathy. The V call is TRBV6-1, the J call TRBJ2-7, with D unclear. The sample consisted of blood. The CDR3: CASSEIGEQYF. The CDR3 DNA follows: TGTGCCAGCAGTGAAATCGGCGAGCAGTACTTC.